The 29 T cell receptor beta chains in this list originate from one sample, sequenced in a study of CXCR3-negative and CXCR3-positive naive CD8 T cells. The study, taken as a whole, reports: More hydrophobic TRB CDR3s occurred in CXCR3-positive than in CXCR3-negative naive cells.

No cognate antigen is known for these TCRs. UMI-labeled TRB cDNA libraries were prepared by 5' RACE. TCRdb re-called the 5' RACE reads, yielding one record per CDR3 amino acid sequence without DNA. The sample holds 150,000 to 180,000 distinct CDR3 sequences. Sequencing was carried out using naive CXCR3+ CD8+ T cells from blood. As to subset: CD45RO-CCR7+CD27+CD95- naive CD8+ T cells expressing CXCR3 (TNR3+). The source of these receptors is a human donor in good health. Some clones in this sample may be carry-over from other donors' samples.

This chain links TRBV19 with TRBJ2-3; TCRdb selects TRBD2, and the lack of DNA leaves this call unchecked. Germline V gene data show CDR1 as LNHDA and CDR2 as SQIVND (reference sequence). This CDR3 is built from 13 residues. The CDR3 loop is CASSQRRRDTQYF.

The chain carries TRBV4-1 and TRBJ2-3; TCRdb proposes TRBD2, but this gene call is untestable without DNA. Germline CDR1 reads MGHRA; CDR2 reads YSYEKL. The length of the CDR3 is 19 residues. The CDR3 sequence: CASSQEASGTLGLTDTQYF.

The chain joins TRBV19 to TRBJ2-2; TCRdb gives TRBD1 as the D gene, but with no DNA this cannot be confirmed. Per germline, CDR1 LNHDA and CDR2 SQIVND (reference sequence). The CDR3 sequence is 14 residues long. The CDR3 loop is CASSIRGETGELFF.

This chain joins TRBV4-3 and TRBJ2-7. Germline CDR1 and CDR2: LGHNA and YSLEER. This CDR3 comprises 13 residues. CDR3: CASSQGVADEQYF.

The rearrangement joins TRBV29-1 to TRBJ2-3; TCRdb's D call of TRBD1 is untestable without DNA. The V gene's germline CDR1 is SQVTM and CDR2 ANQGSEA. The CDR3 is 13 residues long. This CDR3 reads CSGTSDRGYGQYF.

CDR3: CASSLDVSGGAVTGELFF. The J gene is TRBJ2-2, the V gene TRBV7-2; with no DNA, the TCRdb D assignment of TRBD2 cannot be verified. The germline CDR1 and CDR2 sequences are SGHTA and FQGNSA. This CDR3 is built from 18 residues.

V is TRBV2 and J is TRBJ1-1; the D gene TCRdb calls, TRBD1, cannot be checked with no DNA. Germline loops: CDR1 SNHLY, CDR2 FYNNEI. The CDR3 sequence is 13 residues long. CDR3 sequence reads: CASSWGVSTEAFF.

This rearrangement joins TRBV29-1 to TRBJ2-7; TCRdb's D call, TRBD1, is unchecked because there is no DNA. CDR1 and CDR2 (germline): SQVTM, ANQGSEA. The CDR3 runs to 14 residues. The CDR3 sequence: CSVSGTADSYEQYF.

The chain couples TRBV29-1 to TRBJ2-1. The CDR3 contains 13 residues. Germline CDR1 reads SQVTM; CDR2 reads ANQGSEA. CDR3 residues: CSVSSLLEDEQFF.

The chain couples TRBV7-9 to TRBJ2-1. Germline V gene lookup returns CDR1 SEHNR and CDR2 FQNEAQ (reference sequence). This CDR3 contains 11 residues. This CDR3 is CASILGNEQFF.

The chain joins TRBV20-1 to TRBJ2-1; TCRdb designates TRBD1, a call that cannot be tested without DNA. The CDR3 is made up of 14 amino acids. The germline gives CDR1 DFQATT, CDR2 SNEGSKA (reference sequence). CDR3 residues: CSARRRYDYNEQFF.

The V and J genes are TRBV20-1 and TRBJ2-1; TCRdb's D call of TRBD1 is untestable without DNA. The germline CDR1 and CDR2 sequences are DFQATT and SNEGSKA (reference sequence). CDR3 length: 19 amino acids. The CDR3 sequence is CSAGHESVRRPSSYNEQFF.

The chain links TRBV29-1 to TRBJ2-1. Germline V gene lookup returns CDR1 SQVTM and CDR2 ANQGSEA. The CDR3 runs 12 residues. CDR3 protein: CSVGYYYNEQFF.

The chain employs TRBV25-1 and TRBJ1-1. CDR1 is MGHDK, CDR2 SYGVNS, per germline. The length of the CDR3 is 13 residues. CDR3 loop: CASRFQEGTEAFF.

The chain carries TRBV10-3 and TRBJ2-5; TCRdb returns TRBD2, unconfirmable since there is no DNA. The CDR3 is 15 residues long. The V gene's germline CDR1 is ENHRY and CDR2 SYGVKD. This CDR3 reads CAISEVGPSQETQYF.

This sequence joins TRBV6-5 and TRBJ2-7; lacking DNA, the TRBD2 call made by TCRdb goes unchecked. Germline assignment: CDR1 MNHEY and CDR2 SVGAGI. The CDR3 loop spans 18 amino acids. The CDR3 loop reads CASSFGGLAGGKAYEQYF.

This chain links TRBV13 with TRBJ2-7; no DNA is available, so the TRBD2 call from TCRdb remains unchecked. CDR1 is PRHDT and CDR2 is FYEKMQ in the germline V gene (reference sequence). This CDR3 is 18 amino acids long. CDR3 amino acids: CASSNRLTLAGGPPEQYF.

The rearrangement links TRBV11-2 to TRBJ2-5; TCRdb designates TRBD2, a call that cannot be tested without DNA. CDR1 and CDR2 from the germline V gene are SGHAT and FQNNGV. The CDR3 is 16 residues long. The CDR3 protein is CASRPWTSGVAETQYF. Full variable domain (missing parts from reference TRBV11-2 and TRBJ2-5): EAGVAQSPRYKIIEKRQSVAFWCNPISGHATLYWYQQILGQGPKLLIQFQNNGVVDDSQLPKDRFSAERLKGVDSTLKIQPAKLEDSAVYLCASRPWTSGVAETQYFGPGTRLLVL.

The chain links TRBV28 to TRBJ2-2. The CDR3 extends over 12 amino acids. CDR1 and CDR2 (germline): MDHEN, SYDVKM. CDR3: CASSSGAGELFF.

This chain links TRBV28 with TRBJ2-5; the D call from TCRdb, TRBD1, cannot be confirmed without DNA. Germline V CDR1 and CDR2: MDHEN, SYDVKM. The CDR3 has 12 amino acids. The CDR3 protein is CASSGTEETQYF.

The rearrangement uses TRBV27 and TRBJ1-5; TCRdb's D call, TRBD1, is unchecked because there is no DNA. The CDR3 sequence is 15 residues long. Germline values: CDR1 MNHEY, CDR2 SMNVEV (reference sequence). CDR3 sequence reads: CASSPGTGGNQPQHF.

This CDR3 is CASSEFGREVEQYF. The chain has TRBV25-1 and TRBJ2-7; the TCRdb call, TRBD2, lacks DNA for checking. This CDR3 spans 14 amino acids. The germline gives CDR1 MGHDK, CDR2 SYGVNS.

The chain is built from TRBV15 and TRBJ2-1; TCRdb names TRBD2, which stays unverified in the absence of DNA. The V gene's germline CDR1 is LNHNV and CDR2 YYDKDF (reference sequence). CDR3 length: 17 residues. CDR3: CATSHPQAGGLDNEQFF.

The chain couples TRBV12-3 or TRBV12-4 to TRBJ2-1; TCRdb gives TRBD2 as the D gene, but with no DNA this cannot be confirmed. The CDR3 has 15 amino acids. CDR3 sequence reads: CASSLSGVPEEEQFF.

J is TRBJ1-1 and V is TRBV20-1. Germline values: CDR1 DFQATT, CDR2 SNEGSKA (reference sequence). CDR3 size: 12 residues. CDR3 residues: CSAGISEAEAFF.

The V and J genes are TRBV20-1 and TRBJ2-7; as DNA is missing, the TRBD1 call by TCRdb cannot be tested. Looked up from germline, CDR1 is DFQATT and CDR2 is SNEGSKA (reference sequence). The CDR3 loop spans 13 amino acids. The CDR3 protein is CSARGYSGNEQYF.

This sequence joins TRBV10-1 and TRBJ2-2. Germline assignment: CDR1 WNHNN and CDR2 SYGVQD (reference sequence). The CDR3 totals 14 residues. The CDR3 here is CASSESLNAGELFF.

The V and J genes are TRBV7-9 and TRBJ2-3; TCRdb's D gene call, TRBD1, goes unchecked for lack of DNA. The CDR3 totals 14 residues. Germline assignment: CDR1 SEHNR and CDR2 FQNEAQ (reference sequence). CDR3 sequence: CASSPRDRADTQYF.

The CDR3 sequence: CASSAHGEVYSNEQFF. The rearrangement uses TRBV9 and TRBJ2-1; TCRdb reports TRBD2, a call that lacks DNA to check it against. The CDR3 covers 16 residues. Germline CDR1 is SGDLS and CDR2 is YYNGEE.